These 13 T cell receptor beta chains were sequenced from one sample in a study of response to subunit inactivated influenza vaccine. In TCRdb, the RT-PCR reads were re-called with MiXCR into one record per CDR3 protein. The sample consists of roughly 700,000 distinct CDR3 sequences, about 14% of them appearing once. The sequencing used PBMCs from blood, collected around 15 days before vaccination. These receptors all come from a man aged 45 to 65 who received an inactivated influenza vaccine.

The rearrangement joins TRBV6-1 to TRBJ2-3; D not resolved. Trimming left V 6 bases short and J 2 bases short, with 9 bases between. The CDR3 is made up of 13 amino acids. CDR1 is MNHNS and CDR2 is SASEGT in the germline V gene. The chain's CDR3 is CASSLVITDTQYF. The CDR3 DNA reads TGTGCCAGCAGCCTCGTCATCACAGATACGCAGTATTTT.

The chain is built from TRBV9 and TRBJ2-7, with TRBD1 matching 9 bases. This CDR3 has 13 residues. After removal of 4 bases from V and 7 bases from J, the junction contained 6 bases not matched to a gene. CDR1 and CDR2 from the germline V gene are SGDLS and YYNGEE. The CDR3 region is CASSPRTGAEQYF. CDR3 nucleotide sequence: TGTGCCAGCAGCCCGCGGACAGGGGCGGAGCAGTACTTC.

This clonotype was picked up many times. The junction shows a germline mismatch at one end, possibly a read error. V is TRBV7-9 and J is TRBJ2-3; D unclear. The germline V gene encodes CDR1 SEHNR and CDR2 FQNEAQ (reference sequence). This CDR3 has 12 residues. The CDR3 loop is CASRIDSPWMHF. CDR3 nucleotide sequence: TGTGCCAGCAGGATTGACTCCCCATGGATGCATTTT.

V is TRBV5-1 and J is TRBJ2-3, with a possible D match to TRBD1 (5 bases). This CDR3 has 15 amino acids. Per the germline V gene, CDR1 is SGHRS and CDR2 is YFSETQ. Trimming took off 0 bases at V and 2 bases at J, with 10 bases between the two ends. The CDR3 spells CASSLASGFTDTQYF. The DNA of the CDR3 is TGCGCCAGCAGCTTGGCCTCAGGGTTCACAGATACGCAGTATTTT. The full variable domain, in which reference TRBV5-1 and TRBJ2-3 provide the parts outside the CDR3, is KAGVTQTPRYLIKTRGQQVTLSCSPISGHRSVSWYQQTPGQGLQFLFEYFSETQRNKGNFPGRFSGRQFSNSRSEMNVSTLELGDSALYLCASSLASGFTDTQYFGPGTRLTVL.

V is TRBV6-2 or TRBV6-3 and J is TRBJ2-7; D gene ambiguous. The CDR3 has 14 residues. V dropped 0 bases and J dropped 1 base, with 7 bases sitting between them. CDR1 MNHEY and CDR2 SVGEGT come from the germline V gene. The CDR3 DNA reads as TGTGCCAGCAGTTACTCGGCCGATTCCTACGAGCAGTACTTC. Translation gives CASSYSADSYEQYF.

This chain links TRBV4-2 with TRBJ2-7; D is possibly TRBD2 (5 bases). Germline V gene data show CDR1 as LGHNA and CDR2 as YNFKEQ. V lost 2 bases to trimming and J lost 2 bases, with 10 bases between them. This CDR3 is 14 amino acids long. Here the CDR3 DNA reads TGTGCCAGCAGCCAATCGACGGGAACCTACGAGCAGTACTTC. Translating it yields CASSQSTGTYEQYF.

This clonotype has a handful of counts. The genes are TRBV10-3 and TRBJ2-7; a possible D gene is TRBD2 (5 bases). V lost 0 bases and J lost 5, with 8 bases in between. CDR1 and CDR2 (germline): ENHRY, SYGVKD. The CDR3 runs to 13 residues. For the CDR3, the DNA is TGTGCCATCAGTGAGTCCGAGGGAAACGAGCAGTACTTC. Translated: CAISESEGNEQYF.

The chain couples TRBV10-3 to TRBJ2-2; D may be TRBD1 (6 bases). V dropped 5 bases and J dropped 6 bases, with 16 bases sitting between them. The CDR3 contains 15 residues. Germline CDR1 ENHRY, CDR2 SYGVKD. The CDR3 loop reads CAISQRTDWSGELFF. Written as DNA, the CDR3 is TGTGCCATCAGTCAAAGGACAGACTGGTCCGGGGAGCTGTTTTTT.

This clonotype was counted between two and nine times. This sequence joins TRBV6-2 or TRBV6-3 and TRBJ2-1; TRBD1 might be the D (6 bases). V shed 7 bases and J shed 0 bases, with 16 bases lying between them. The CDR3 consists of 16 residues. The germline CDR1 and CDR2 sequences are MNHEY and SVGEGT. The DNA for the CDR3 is TGTGCCAGCAATTCCAGGGGCCCCCTCTCCTACAATGAGCAGTTCTTC. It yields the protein CASNSRGPLSYNEQFF.

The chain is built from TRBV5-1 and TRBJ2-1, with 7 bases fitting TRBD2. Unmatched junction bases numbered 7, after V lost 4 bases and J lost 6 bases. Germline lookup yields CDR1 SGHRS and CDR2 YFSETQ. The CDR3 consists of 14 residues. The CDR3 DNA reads TGCGCCAGCAGCCTCTATGGGGGGGGCAATGAGCAGTTCTTC. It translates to CASSLYGGGNEQFF.

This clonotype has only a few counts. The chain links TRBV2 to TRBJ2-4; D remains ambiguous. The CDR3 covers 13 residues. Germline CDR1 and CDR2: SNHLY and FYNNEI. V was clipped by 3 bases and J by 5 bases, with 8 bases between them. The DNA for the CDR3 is TGTGCCAGCAGTGATAGTATCGAAAACATTCAGTACTTC. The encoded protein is CASSDSIENIQYF.

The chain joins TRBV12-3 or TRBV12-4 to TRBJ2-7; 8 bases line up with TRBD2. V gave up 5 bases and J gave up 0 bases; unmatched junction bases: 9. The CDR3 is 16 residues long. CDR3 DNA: TGTGCCAGCAGTCCCACGGGAGGGTCAGTCTCCTACGAGCAGTACTTC. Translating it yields CASSPTGGSVSYEQYF.

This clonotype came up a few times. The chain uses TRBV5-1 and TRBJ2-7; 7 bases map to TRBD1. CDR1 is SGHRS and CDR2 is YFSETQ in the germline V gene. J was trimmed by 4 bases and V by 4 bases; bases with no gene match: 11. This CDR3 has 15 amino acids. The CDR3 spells CASSQGQEELYEQYF. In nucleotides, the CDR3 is TGCGCCAGCAGCCAAGGACAGGAGGAACTATACGAGCAGTACTTC.